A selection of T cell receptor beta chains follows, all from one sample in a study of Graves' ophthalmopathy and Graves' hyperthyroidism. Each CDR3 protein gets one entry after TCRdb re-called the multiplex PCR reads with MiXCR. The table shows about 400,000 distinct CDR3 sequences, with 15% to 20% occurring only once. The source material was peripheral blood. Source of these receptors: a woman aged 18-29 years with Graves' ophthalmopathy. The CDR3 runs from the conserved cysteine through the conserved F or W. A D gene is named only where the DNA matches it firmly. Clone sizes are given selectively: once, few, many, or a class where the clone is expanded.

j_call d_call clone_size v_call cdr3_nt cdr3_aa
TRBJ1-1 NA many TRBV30 TGTGCCTGGAGTCCAATCATGAACACTGAAGCTTTCTTT CAWSPIMNTEAFF
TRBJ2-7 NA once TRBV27 TGTGCCAGCATGGTGGGTCTTATGAAGGGAGCCTACGAGCAGTACTTC CASMVGLMKGAYEQYF
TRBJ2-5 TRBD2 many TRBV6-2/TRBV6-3 TGTGCCAGCAGTTTTAGCGGGAGTACGTGGGAGACCCAGTACTTC CASSFSGSTWETQYF
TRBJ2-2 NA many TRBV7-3 TGTGCCAGCAGCTTAATCAGGGAGGCCGGGGAGCTGTTTTTT CASSLIREAGELFF
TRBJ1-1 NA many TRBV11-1 TGTGCCAGCAGCTTAGCCGAACGGCTTTTTGGCTCCACTGAAGCTTTCTTT CASSLAERLFGSTEAFF
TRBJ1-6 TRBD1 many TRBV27 TGTGCCAGCAGACGGGACAGGGGGATCTATAATTCACCCCTCCACTTT CASRRDRGIYNSPLHF
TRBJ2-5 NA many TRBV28 TGTGCCAGCAGTTTAGATTCCCCAGGGCCGCGGGAGACCCAGTACTTC CASSLDSPGPRETQYF
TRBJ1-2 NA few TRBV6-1 TGTGCCAGCAGTCTTATGGACGGAGACTATGGCTACACCTTC CASSLMDGDYGYTF
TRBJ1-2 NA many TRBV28 TGTGCCAGCAGACTCAACGGGGTTCAGGATGGCTACACCTTC CASRLNGVQDGYTF
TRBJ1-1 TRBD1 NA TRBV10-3 TGTGCCATCAGAGCACAGGGGGGGAACACTGAAGCTTTCTTT CAIRAQGGNTEAFF
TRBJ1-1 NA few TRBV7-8 TGTGCCAGCAGCCCTTCGGTAGTCGTCTCTGAAGCTTTCTTT CASSPSVVVSEAFF
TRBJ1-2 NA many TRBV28 TGTGCCAGCAGTGTAACCCGGACGGGAAACTATGGCTACACCTTC CASSVTRTGNYGYTF